The T cell receptor beta chain described here comes from a study of chemoradiotherapy in HPV16-positive cancers. Study outcomes and limitations: Non-HPV-specific T cells did not expand in tumors during treatment, whereas candidate HPV-specific clones and E7-related motifs did. Only two HPV16-positive patients supplied the functional HPV-specificity definition.

This clone is categorized as medium-sized (0.01 to 0.1%). Its antigen is currently unknown. The J segment lost 10 bases and the V segment lost 5 bases, leaving 6 bases of the junction unmatched. The CDR3 totals 14 residues. Germline loops: CDR1 SNHLY, CDR2 FYNNEI. TCRdb's copy holds only in-frame clones and misses some; the assay was immunoSEQ multiplex PCR. The data show about 68,000 clones, with roughly 90% seen just once and just over 4% held by the top ten. This sequence was found in a human donor with HPV-associated anogenital cancer. The chain carries TRBV2 and TRBJ1-6, with 9 bases identical to TRBD1. Sequences were derived from blood, sampled from a patient who underwent chemoradiotherapy. The CDR3 loop is CASSTTGGISPLHF. The CDR3 bases are TGTGCCAGCAGTACAACAGGGGGCATCTCACCCCTCCACTTT.